The clone carrying this T cell receptor (beta chain) was observed many times. Antigen: not known. The V and J ends lost 4 bases and 2 bases respectively, with 21 bases between them. CDR1 and CDR2 from the germline V gene are SGHAT and FQNNGV. CDR3 length: 17 residues. These data come from a study of T-cell reconstitution after alpha-beta-depleted transplantation in children. Findings and caveats of the study: Expanded graft clones numbering several hundred reportedly gave rise to alpha-beta T cells about two months after transplant.

A library of TCRbeta sequences, prepared with unique molecular identifiers, was generated. TCRdb independently ran MiXCR on the PCR reads; one entry per CDR3 protein. The profile covers 580,000 or so distinct CDR3 sequences, with roughly 24% appearing a single time and 12% to 15% taken by the ten largest. The origin of this receptor is a boy less than two years old who had a stem cell transplant for acute myeloid leukemia, so the T cells may come from the graft donor. The sequences come from PBMCs, mostly from graft donor cells, collected 360 days after TCRalphabeta/CD19-depleted stem cell transplant. J is TRBJ2-7 and V is TRBV11-2, with D perhaps matching TRBD1 (5 bases). CDR3 in amino acids: CASSSTSPRVTAYEQYV. DNA of the CDR3: TGTGCCAGCAGCTCTACGTCCCCCAGGGTAACAGCCTACGAGCAGTACGTC.